The 29 T cell receptor beta chains below were found in one sample sequenced in a study of identical twins. One entry per CDR3 protein, called by TCRdb with MiXCR from the 5' RACE reads. Counted here are 500,000 or so distinct CDR3 sequences, 14% occurring once; the ten biggest clones make up around 0.57%. The same data also contributed to another study, on yellow fever vaccine responses in identical twins.

Sample: CD4+ T cells sorted from blood. The receptors originated from a woman aged 18-29 years in good health.

This clonotype has a handful of counts. The chain links TRBV7-2 to TRBJ2-3; a possible D gene is TRBD2 (6 bases). This CDR3 has 16 amino acids. Germline V CDR1 and CDR2: SGHTA, FQGNSA. V lost 0 bases to trimming and J lost 8 bases, with 18 bases between them. CDR3 region: CASSLAVAGWKVTQYF. For the CDR3, the DNA is TGTGCCAGCAGCTTAGCCGTCGCGGGATGGAAGGTTACGCAGTATTTT.

This chain links TRBV28 with TRBJ2-7; a weak D match, TRBD2 (6 bases). The CDR3 runs to 15 residues. CDR1 MDHEN and CDR2 SYDVKM come from the germline V gene. V dropped 3 bases and J dropped 4 bases, with 16 bases sitting between them. The CDR3 region has the DNA TGTGCCAGCAGTTTCGAAGGTCGCCGGGGGTACGAGCAGTACTTC. Translated, it gives CASSFEGRRGYEQYF.

The chain couples TRBV20-1 to TRBJ1-4; 7 bases are shared with TRBD1. CDR3 length: 15 amino acids. Germline CDR1 and CDR2: DFQATT and SNEGSKA (reference sequence). The V segment lost 0 bases and the J segment 8 bases; nucleotides outside the gene matches: 9. CDR3 nucleotide sequence: TGCAGTGCTAGAGATAATAGAAGAGGGGGCGAAAAACTGTTTTTT. This codes for CSARDNRRGGEKLFF.

The chain couples TRBV3-1 to TRBJ2-5; TRBD2 aligns across 11 bases. The trim removed 5 bases at V and 3 bases at J, leaving 2 bases unmatched. Germline CDR1 LGHDT, CDR2 YNNKEL (reference sequence). The CDR3 contains 14 residues. The CDR3 loop is CASSTTSGEETQYF. CDR3 in DNA: TGTGCCAGCAGCACGACTAGCGGGGAAGAGACCCAGTACTTC.

This clonotype was observed a handful of times. The J gene is TRBJ2-7, the V gene TRBV20-1; perhaps TRBD1 as D (6 bases). Germline lookup yields CDR1 DFQATT and CDR2 SNEGSKA (reference sequence). V lost 3 bases, J lost 3 bases, and 12 bases lay in between. This CDR3 is 13 amino acids long. CDR3 loop: CSASKTGFYEQYF. The DNA of the CDR3 is TGCAGTGCTAGCAAAACAGGGTTCTACGAGCAGTACTTC.

The gene calls are TRBV14 and TRBJ2-1; TRBD2 aligns across 7 bases. CDR1 is SGHDN, CDR2 FVKESK, per germline. The CDR3 runs 16 residues. Trimming removed 7 bases from V and 4 bases from J; junction bases left unmatched: 13. This chain's CDR3 is CASTKGSGGTYNEQFF. The DNA of the CDR3 is TGTGCCAGCACCAAAGGGTCCGGGGGGACTTACAATGAGCAGTTCTTC.

This clonotype appeared a few times. The chain combines TRBV6-5 with TRBJ2-3; TRBD2 aligns across 10 bases. Trimming took 2 bases from V and 7 from J; bases not matched to a gene: 6. The CDR3 totals 15 residues. CDR1 and CDR2 from the germline V gene are MNHEY and SVGAGI. This CDR3 reads CASSYGTSASNTQYF. CDR3 sequence (DNA): TGTGCCAGCAGTTACGGGACTAGCGCCTCTAATACGCAGTATTTT.

The chain carries TRBV29-1 and TRBJ2-3; possibly TRBD2 for D (5 bases). CDR3 size: 14 residues. V shed 4 bases and J shed 1 base, with 12 bases lying between them. Germline CDR1 and CDR2: SQVTM and ANQGSEA. The CDR3 here is CSVGGRTRTDTQYF. The CDR3 region has the DNA TGCAGCGTTGGAGGCCGGACTCGCACAGATACGCAGTATTTT.

The rearrangement joins TRBV6-2 or TRBV6-3 to TRBJ2-7, with a weak D call TRBD2 (5 bases). Germline CDR1 reads MNHEY; CDR2 reads SVGEGT. The CDR3 length is 13 residues. The ends were cut back, 6 bases at V and 7 bases at J, with 16 bases in the middle. The CDR3 DNA follows: TGTGCCAGCAGGCTAGTCGGGGATTCTGAGCAGTACTTC. It translates to CASRLVGDSEQYF.

The chain uses TRBV21-1 and TRBJ1-1; TRBD1, the table's D call, lacks a check against the DNA. TRBV21-1 has pseudogene status. This CDR3 is 15 amino acids long. CDR3 amino acids: CASSTPPAGAAEAFF. The CDR3 region has the DNA TGTGCCAGCAGCACACCCCCCGCAGGGGCCGCTGAAGCTTTCTTT.

The chain joins TRBV11-1 to TRBJ2-3, with 11 bases aligning to TRBD1. The CDR3 runs to 16 residues. Germline CDR1 reads SGHAT; CDR2 reads FQDESV (reference sequence). V dropped 5 bases and J dropped 2; count of bases not matched to a gene: 6. The CDR3 region has the DNA TGTGCCAGCAGCGCCAGGGACAGGGGGTTCACAGATACGCAGTATTTT. As protein: CASSARDRGFTDTQYF.

This clonotype was seen repeatedly, ten times or more. The CDR3 region is CASSSGLAGGPNEQFF. The CDR3 region has the DNA TGCGCCAGCAGCTCGGGTTTAGCGGGAGGGCCAAATGAGCAGTTCTTC. V usage is TRBV5-1 and J usage is TRBJ2-1, with 11 nucleotides matching TRBD2. Trimming removed 3 bases from V and 7 bases from J; junction bases left unmatched: 9. This CDR3 is 16 amino acids long. Germline lookup yields CDR1 SGHRS and CDR2 YFSETQ.

The chain couples TRBV20-1 to TRBJ2-3, with TRBD2 identical over 8 bases. The germline CDR1 and CDR2 sequences are DFQATT and SNEGSKA (reference sequence). Losses at the gene ends were 3 bases for V and 1 base for J; bases not matched to a gene: 9. CDR3 length: 16 amino acids. DNA for the CDR3: TGCAGTGCTAGCGTGGCGGGAGGAGAGGGCACAGATACGCAGTATTTT. This translates into CSASVAGGEGTDTQYF.

V and J are TRBV20-1 and TRBJ2-4; D call uncertain. The CDR3 covers 15 residues. Germline CDR1 reads DFQATT; CDR2 reads SNEGSKA (reference sequence). Trimming pared 2 bases from V and 0 bases from J, leaving 11 bases between. In DNA, the CDR3 is TGCAGTGCTAGATTTGGCACCAAAGCCAAAAACATTCAGTACTTC. This codes for CSARFGTKAKNIQYF.

This clonotype was seen more than once but under ten times. This chain uses TRBV6-1 with TRBJ2-3; TRBD2 is a possible D gene (6 bases). Germline V gene sequence: CDR1 MNHNS, CDR2 SASEGT. The germline V and J ends were trimmed by 5 bases and 0 bases, with 12 bases remaining between them. The CDR3 length is 15 residues. CDR3 DNA: TGTGCCAGCAGTCGGGAGTGGGCTAGCACAGATACGCAGTATTTT. As protein: CASSREWASTDTQYF.

This clonotype was seen repeatedly, ten times or more. This chain joins TRBV12-3 or TRBV12-4 and TRBJ2-7; D unclear. The germline V and J ends were trimmed by 5 bases and 4 bases, with 3 bases remaining between them. There are 10 residues in the CDR3. CDR3 amino acids: CASSGYEQYF. The CDR3 DNA reads as TGTGCCAGCAGTGGTTACGAGCAGTACTTC.

V is TRBV19 and J is TRBJ2-7, with TRBD2 identical over 9 bases. Unmatched junction bases numbered 13, after V lost 5 bases and J lost 5 bases. CDR1 and CDR2 (germline): LNHDA, SQIVND (reference sequence). The CDR3 spans 16 residues. In DNA, the CDR3 is TGTGCCAGTAGTCCGACCCTAGCGGGATCTTACCACGAGCAGTACTTC. Protein product: CASSPTLAGSYHEQYF.

The chain links TRBV6-4 to TRBJ2-1; D gene uncertain. V was shortened by 8 bases and J by 0 bases, with 8 bases between the two germline ends. Germline lookup yields CDR1 MRHNA and CDR2 SNTAGT. The CDR3 totals 13 residues. CDR3 region: CASAVTSYNEQFF. As DNA, the CDR3 is TGTGCCAGCGCCGTCACCTCCTACAATGAGCAGTTCTTC.

A few counts support this clonotype. The chain recombines TRBV28 with TRBJ2-2, with 7 bases fitting TRBD1. Germline V gene data show CDR1 as MDHEN and CDR2 as SYDVKM. This CDR3 comprises 15 residues. The V and J ends lost 8 bases and 0 bases, in that order; junction bases with no gene match: 6. CDR3 sequence reads: CASQTGQANTGELFF. CDR3 sequence (DNA): TGTGCCAGCCAGACAGGACAGGCGAACACCGGGGAGCTGTTTTTT.

The chain employs TRBV5-1 and TRBJ1-2; no firm D call. Per the germline V gene, CDR1 is SGHRS and CDR2 is YFSETQ. The V end was cut by 4 bases, the J end by 0 bases, with 7 bases between. The CDR3 sequence is 13 residues long. This CDR3 is CASSPHTNYGYTF. The CDR3 region has the DNA TGCGCCAGCAGCCCCCACACTAACTATGGCTACACCTTC.

This sequence joins TRBV5-1 and TRBJ2-7; 9 nucleotides line up with TRBD1. CDR1 is SGHRS and CDR2 is YFSETQ in the germline V gene. The ends lost 4 bases at V and 3 bases at J; junction bases unmatched: 8. This CDR3 spans 15 amino acids. CDR3 loop: CASSLSQGAHYEQYF. CDR3 DNA: TGCGCCAGCAGCCTTTCACAGGGGGCGCACTACGAGCAGTACTTC. The variable domain in full, with the rest retrieved from reference TRBV5-1 and TRBJ2-7, is KAGVTQTPRYLIKTRGQQVTLSCSPISGHRSVSWYQQTPGQGLQFLFEYFSETQRNKGNFPGRFSGRQFSNSRSEMNVSTLELGDSALYLCASSLSQGAHYEQYFGPGTRLTVT.

The rearrangement links TRBV5-6 to TRBJ2-2; the D is unclear. The CDR3 covers 16 residues. V lost 7 bases and J lost 0, with 16 bases in between. The germline gives CDR1 SGHDT, CDR2 YYEEEE. The CDR3 loop is CASSKRQNANTGELFF. Written as DNA, the CDR3 is TGTGCCAGCTCCAAAAGGCAAAACGCGAACACCGGGGAGCTGTTTTTT.

This chain joins TRBV2 and TRBJ2-4, with D tentatively TRBD1 (6 bases). Trimming left V 8 bases short and J 2 bases short, with 25 bases between. CDR1 and CDR2 from the germline V gene are SNHLY and FYNNEI. The CDR3 loop spans 18 amino acids. CDR3 nucleotides: TGTGCCAGCTCTACCAGGCCCCCGAGCCAGGGGACCAAAAACATTCAGTACTTC. This translates into CASSTRPPSQGTKNIQYF.

The chain uses TRBV19 and TRBJ2-1, with TRBD1 matching over 7 bases. The CDR3 covers 15 residues. Germline V lookup: CDR1 LNHDA, CDR2 SQIVND (reference sequence). The J segment lost 3 bases and the V segment lost 6 bases, leaving 8 bases of the junction unmatched. As DNA, the CDR3 is TGTGCCAGTAGCCTGACAGGGAGATACTACAATGAGCAGTTCTTC. This encodes CASSLTGRYYNEQFF.

V is TRBV7-9 and J is TRBJ2-3, with D possibly being TRBD1 or TRBD2 (5 bases each). The CDR3 sequence is 13 residues long. The germline V gene has CDR1 SEHNR and CDR2 FQNEAQ (reference sequence). Trimming stripped 2 bases from V and 8 bases from J, with 11 bases between. The CDR3 protein is CASSLTGPSTQYF. The CDR3 nucleotides read TGTGCCAGCAGCTTAACGGGACCCTCTACGCAGTATTTT.

The chain recombines TRBV5-4 with TRBJ2-5; D is unresolved. CDR3 size: 13 residues. CDR1 is SGHNT and CDR2 is YYREEE in the germline V gene (reference sequence). Between the trimmed V and J ends, which lost 1 base and 5 bases, there was a span of 9 bases. Written as DNA, the CDR3 is TGTGCCAGCAGCTTGTTCCGGACGGAGACCCAGTACTTC. Translation: CASSLFRTETQYF.

As concerns this clonotype: No conserved phenylalanine or tryptophan is present at the end of the CDR3, so a read error is the likely explanation. The gene calls are TRBV28 and TRBJ2-5; D possibly corresponds to TRBD1 (5 bases). Trimming took 4 bases from V and 4 from J, leaving 16 bases between them. This CDR3 is built from 15 residues. Germline assignment: CDR1 MDHEN and CDR2 SYDVKM. The CDR3 nucleotides are TGTGCCAGCAGTTGGACATCTAAGGGGCGAGAGACCCAGTACTCC. Translation gives CASSWTSKGRETQYS.

The CDR3 sequence is CASSPRGGAETQYF. The CDR3 nucleotides read TGTGCCAGCTCACCGAGGGGGGGCGCGGAGACCCAGTACTTC. The V call is TRBV18, the J call TRBJ2-5; a possible D gene is TRBD2 (7 bases). Germline V gene sequence: CDR1 KGHSH, CDR2 LQKENI. V was clipped by 3 bases and J by 5 bases, with 13 bases between them. The CDR3 covers 14 residues.

This clonotype was found once. The rearrangement links TRBV29-1 to TRBJ1-4; D is possibly TRBD1 (6 bases). Trimming pared 3 bases from V and 5 bases from J, leaving 19 bases between. The CDR3 spans 16 residues. CDR1 and CDR2 (germline): SQVTM, ANQGSEA. CDR3: CSVDVASGAQNEKLFF. The CDR3 DNA reads TGCAGCGTTGATGTGGCTTCAGGGGCCCAGAATGAAAAACTGTTTTTT.